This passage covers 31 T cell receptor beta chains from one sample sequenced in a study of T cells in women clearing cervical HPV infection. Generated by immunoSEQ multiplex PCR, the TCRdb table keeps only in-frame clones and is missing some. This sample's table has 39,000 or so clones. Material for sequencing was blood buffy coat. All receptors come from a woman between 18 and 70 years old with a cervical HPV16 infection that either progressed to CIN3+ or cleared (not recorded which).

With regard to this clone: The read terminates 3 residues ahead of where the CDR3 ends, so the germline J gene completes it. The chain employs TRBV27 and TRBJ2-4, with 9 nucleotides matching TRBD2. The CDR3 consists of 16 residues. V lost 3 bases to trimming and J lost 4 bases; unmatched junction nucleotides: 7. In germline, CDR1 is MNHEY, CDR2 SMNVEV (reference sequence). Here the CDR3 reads CASSFRAGGTKNIQYF. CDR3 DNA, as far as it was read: TGTGCCAGCAGTTTTCGAGCGGGAGGAACAAAAAACATT.

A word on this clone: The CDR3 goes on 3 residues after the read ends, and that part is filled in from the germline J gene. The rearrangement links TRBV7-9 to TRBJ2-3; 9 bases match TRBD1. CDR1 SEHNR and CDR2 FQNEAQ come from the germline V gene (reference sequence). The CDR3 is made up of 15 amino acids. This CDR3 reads CASSKDRGEDQPQYF. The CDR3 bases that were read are TGTGCCAGCAGCAAGGACAGGGGTGAAGATCAGCCG.

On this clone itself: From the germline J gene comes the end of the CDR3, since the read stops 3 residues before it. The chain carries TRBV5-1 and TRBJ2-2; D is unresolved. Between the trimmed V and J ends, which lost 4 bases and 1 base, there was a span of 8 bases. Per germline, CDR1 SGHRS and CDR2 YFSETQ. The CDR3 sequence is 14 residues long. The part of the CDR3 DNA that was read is TGCGCCAGCAGCGCACTACTGAACACCGGGGAG. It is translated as CASSALLNTGE. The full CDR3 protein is CASSALLNTGELFF.

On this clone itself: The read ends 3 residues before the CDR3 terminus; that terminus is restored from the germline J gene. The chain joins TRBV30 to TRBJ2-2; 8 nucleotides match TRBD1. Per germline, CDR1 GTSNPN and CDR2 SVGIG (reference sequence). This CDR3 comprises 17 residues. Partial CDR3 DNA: TGTGCCTGGTCTCCCCAGGGGGCCTACCTGGGGGCCAACGTG. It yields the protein CAWSPQGAYLGANV. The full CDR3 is CAWSPQGAYLGANVLFF. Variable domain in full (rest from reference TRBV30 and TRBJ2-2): SQTIHQWPATLVQPVGSPLSLECTVEGTSNPNLYWYRQAAGRGLQLLFYSVGIGQISSEVPQNLSASRPQDRQFILSSKKLLLSDSGFYLCAWSPQGAYLGANVLFFGEGSRLTVL.

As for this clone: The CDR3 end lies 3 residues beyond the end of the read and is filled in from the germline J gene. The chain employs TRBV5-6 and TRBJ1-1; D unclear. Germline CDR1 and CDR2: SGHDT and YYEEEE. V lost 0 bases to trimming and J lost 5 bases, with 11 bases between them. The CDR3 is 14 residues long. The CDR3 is CASSLVGSGTEAFF. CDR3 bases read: TGTGCCAGCAGCTTGGTAGGGTCGGGGACTGAA.

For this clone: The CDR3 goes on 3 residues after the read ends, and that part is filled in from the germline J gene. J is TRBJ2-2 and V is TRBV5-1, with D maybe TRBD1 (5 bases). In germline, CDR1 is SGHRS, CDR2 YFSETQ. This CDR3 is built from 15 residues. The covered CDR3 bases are TGCGCCAGCAGTCTCAGGGCCCGAACTAATGAAAAG. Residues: CASSLRARTNEK. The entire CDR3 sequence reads CASSLRARTNEKLFF.

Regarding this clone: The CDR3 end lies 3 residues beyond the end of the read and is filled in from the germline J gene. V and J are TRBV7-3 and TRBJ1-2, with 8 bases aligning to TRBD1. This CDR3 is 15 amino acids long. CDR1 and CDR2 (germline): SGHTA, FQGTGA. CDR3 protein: CASSPSPGGGYDYTF. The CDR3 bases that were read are TGTGCCAGCAGCCCGTCGCCAGGGGGCGGATACGAC.

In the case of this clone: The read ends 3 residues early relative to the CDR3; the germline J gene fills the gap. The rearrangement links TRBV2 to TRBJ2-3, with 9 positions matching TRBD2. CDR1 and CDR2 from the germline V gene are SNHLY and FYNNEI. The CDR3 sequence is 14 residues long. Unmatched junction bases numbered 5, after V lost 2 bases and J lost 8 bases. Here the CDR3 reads CASSESSGEGTQYF. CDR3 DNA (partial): TGTGCCAGCAGTGAATCTAGCGGGGAAGGTACG.

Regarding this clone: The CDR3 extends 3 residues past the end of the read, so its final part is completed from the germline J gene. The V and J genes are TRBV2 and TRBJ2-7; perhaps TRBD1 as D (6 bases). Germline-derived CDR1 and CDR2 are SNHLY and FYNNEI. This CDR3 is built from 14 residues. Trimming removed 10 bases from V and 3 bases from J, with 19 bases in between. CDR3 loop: CATKTWYRDYEQYF. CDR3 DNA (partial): TGTGCCACCAAAACCTGGTACAGGGACTACGAG.

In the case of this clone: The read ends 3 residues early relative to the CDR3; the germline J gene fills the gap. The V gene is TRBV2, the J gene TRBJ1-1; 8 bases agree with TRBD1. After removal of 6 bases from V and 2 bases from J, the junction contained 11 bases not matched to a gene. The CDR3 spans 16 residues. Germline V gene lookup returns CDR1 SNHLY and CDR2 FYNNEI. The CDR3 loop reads CASSHLDSGGNTEAFF. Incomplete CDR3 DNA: TGTGCCAGCAGCCACCTGGATTCAGGGGGCAACACTGAA.

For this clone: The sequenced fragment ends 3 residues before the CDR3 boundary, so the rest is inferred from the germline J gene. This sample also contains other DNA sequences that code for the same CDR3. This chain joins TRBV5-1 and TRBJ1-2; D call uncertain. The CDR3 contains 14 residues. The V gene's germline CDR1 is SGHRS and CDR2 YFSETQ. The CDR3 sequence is CASSLGLAGYDYTF. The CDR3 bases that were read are TGCGCCAGCAGCTTGGGACTAGCGGGCTACGAC.

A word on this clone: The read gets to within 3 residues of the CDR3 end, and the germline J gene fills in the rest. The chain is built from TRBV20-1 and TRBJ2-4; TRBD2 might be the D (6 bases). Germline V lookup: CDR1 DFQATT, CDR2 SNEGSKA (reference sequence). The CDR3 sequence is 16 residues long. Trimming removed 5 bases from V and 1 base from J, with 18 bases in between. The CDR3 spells CSAEPRGRSAKNIQYF. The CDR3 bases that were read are TGCAGTGCTGAACCCCGGGGGAGATCGGCCAAAAACATT.

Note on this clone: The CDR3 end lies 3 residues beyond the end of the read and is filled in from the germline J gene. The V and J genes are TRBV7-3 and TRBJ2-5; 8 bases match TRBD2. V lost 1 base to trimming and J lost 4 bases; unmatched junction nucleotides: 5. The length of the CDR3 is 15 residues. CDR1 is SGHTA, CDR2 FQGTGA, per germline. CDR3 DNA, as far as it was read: TGTGCCAGCAGCTTAAACAGCGGGAGTCCAGAGACC. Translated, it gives CASSLNSGSPET. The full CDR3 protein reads CASSLNSGSPETQYF.

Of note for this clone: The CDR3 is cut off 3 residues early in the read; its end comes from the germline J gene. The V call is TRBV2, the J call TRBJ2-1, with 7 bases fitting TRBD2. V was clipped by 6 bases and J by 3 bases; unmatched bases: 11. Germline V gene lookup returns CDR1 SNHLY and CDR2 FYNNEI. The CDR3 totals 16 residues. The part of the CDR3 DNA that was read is TGTGCCAGCAGCGGGGGGAACGAGGAACACTACAATGAG. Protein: CASSGGNEEHYNE. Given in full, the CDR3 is CASSGGNEEHYNEQFF.

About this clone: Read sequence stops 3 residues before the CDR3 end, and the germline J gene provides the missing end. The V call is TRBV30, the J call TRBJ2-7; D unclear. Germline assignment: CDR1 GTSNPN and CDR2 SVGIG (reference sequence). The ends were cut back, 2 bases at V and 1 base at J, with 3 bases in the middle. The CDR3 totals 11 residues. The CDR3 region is CAWSQSYEQYF. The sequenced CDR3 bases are TGTGCCTGGAGTCAGTCCTACGAG.

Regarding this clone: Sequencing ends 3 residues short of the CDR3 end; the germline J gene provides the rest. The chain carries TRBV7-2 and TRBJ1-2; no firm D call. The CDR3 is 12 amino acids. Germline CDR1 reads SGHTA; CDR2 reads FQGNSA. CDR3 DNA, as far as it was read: TGTGCCAGCAGCTTAATGCGTGGTGAC. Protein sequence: CASSLMRGD. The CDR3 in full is CASSLMRGDYTF.

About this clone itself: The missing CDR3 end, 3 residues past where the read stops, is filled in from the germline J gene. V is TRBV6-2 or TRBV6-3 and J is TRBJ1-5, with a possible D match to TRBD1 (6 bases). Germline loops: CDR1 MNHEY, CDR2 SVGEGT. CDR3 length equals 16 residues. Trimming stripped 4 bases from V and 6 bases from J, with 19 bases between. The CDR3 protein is CASSSPGGPSGQPQHF. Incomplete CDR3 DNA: TGTGCCAGCAGTTCGCCGGGGGGGCCGTCGGGTCAGCCC.

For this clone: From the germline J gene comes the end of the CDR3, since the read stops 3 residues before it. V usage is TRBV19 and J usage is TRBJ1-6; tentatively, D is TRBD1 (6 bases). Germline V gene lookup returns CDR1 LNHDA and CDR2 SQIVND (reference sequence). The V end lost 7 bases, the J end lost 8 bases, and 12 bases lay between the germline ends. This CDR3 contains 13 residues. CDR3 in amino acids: CASTDREYSPLHF. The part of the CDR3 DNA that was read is TGTGCCAGTACGGACAGAGAGTATTCACCC.

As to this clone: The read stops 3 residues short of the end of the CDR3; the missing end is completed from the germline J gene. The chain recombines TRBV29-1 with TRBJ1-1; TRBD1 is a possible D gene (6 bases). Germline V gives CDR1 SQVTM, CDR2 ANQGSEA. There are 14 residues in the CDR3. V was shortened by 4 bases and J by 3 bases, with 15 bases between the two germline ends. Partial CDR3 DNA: TGCAGCGTTGTAGTGGGGGCCGGGGACACTGAA. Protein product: CSVVVGAGDTE. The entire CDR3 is CSVVVGAGDTEAFF.

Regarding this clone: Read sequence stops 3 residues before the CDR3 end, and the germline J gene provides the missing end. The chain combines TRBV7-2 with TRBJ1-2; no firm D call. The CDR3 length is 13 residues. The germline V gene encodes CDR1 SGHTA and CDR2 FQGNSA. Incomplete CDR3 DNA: TGTGCCAGCAGCTTAGTGTTGATGCGGGAC. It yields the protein CASSLVLMRD. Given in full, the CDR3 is CASSLVLMRDYTF.

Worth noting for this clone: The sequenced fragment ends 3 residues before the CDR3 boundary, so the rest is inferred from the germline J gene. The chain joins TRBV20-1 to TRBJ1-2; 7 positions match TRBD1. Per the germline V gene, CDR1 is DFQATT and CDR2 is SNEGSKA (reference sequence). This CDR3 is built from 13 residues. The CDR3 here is CSAITPGGLGYTF. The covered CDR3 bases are TGCAGTGCTATAACTCCAGGGGGATTAGGC.

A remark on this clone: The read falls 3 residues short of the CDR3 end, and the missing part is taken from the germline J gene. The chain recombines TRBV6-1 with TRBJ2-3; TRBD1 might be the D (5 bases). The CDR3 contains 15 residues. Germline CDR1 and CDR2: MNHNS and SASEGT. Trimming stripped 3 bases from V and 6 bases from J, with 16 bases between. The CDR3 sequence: CASSDLQGRLDTQYF. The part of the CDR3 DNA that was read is TGTGCCAGCAGTGATCTCCAGGGAAGACTGGATACG.

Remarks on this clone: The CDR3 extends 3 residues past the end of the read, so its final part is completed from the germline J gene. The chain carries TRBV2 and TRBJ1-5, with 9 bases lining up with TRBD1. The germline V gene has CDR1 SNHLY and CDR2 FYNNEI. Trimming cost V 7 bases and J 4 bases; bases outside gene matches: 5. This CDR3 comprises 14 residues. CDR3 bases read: TGTGCCAGCACCAAGACAGGGGGAAATCAGCCC. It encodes CASTKTGGNQP. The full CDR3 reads CASTKTGGNQPQHF.

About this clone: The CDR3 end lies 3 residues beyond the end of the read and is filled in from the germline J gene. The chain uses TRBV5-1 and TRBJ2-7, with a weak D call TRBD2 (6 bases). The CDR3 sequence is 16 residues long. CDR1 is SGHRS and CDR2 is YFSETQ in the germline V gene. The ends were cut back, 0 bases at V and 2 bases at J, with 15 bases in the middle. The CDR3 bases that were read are TGCGCCAGCAGCTTGGGGATCGCTAGCGAGACCTACGAG. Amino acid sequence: CASSLGIASETYE. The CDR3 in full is CASSLGIASETYEQYF.

The sequenced part of the CDR3 DNA is TGTGCCAGCAGCCCCCGAGAGAAGGCTAGCGGGACTAATGAG. Protein sequence: CASSPREKASGTNE. The entire CDR3 protein reads CASSPREKASGTNEQFF. This chain joins TRBV4-2 and TRBJ2-1; 9 nucleotides line up with TRBD2. The read ends 3 residues early relative to the CDR3; the germline J gene fills the gap. Germline CDR1 is LGHNA and CDR2 is YNFKEQ. The CDR3 extends over 17 amino acids. With 4 bases clipped from V and 7 bases from J, the junction kept 14 bases outside the gene matches.

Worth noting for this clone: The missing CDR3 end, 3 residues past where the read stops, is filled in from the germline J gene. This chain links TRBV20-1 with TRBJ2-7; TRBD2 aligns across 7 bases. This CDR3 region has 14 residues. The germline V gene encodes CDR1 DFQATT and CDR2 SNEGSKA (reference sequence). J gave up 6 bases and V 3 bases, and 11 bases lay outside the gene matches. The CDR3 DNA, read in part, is TGCAGTGCTAGGGTCGCTGGGACTAACCGCGAG. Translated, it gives CSARVAGTNRE. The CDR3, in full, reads CSARVAGTNREQYF.

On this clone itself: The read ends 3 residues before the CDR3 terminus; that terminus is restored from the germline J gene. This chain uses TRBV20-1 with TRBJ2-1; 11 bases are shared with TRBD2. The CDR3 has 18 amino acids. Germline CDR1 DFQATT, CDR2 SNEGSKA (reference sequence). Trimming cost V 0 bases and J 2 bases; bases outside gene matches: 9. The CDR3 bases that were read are TGCAGTGCTAGAGATATGGGGTTAGCGGGAGGGACCTACAATGAG. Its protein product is CSARDMGLAGGTYNE. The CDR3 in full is CSARDMGLAGGTYNEQFF.

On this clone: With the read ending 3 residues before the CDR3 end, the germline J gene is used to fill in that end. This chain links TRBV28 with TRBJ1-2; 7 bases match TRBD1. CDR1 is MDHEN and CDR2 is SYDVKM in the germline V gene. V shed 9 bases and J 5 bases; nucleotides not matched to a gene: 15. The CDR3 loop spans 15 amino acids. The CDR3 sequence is CASALPKGQLYGYTF. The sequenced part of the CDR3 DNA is TGTGCCAGTGCCCTCCCGAAGGGACAGCTATATGGC.

The CDR3 sequence is CASRDRTGGTYEAFF. CDR3 DNA (partial): TGTGCCAGCAGGGACCGGACAGGGGGCACCTACGAG. The V gene is TRBV6-2 or TRBV6-3, the J gene TRBJ1-1, with 11 positions matching TRBD1. Coverage ceases 3 residues before the CDR3 finishes, and the germline J gene fills in the end. There are 15 residues in the CDR3. Germline V gene data show CDR1 as MNHEY and CDR2 as SVGEGT.

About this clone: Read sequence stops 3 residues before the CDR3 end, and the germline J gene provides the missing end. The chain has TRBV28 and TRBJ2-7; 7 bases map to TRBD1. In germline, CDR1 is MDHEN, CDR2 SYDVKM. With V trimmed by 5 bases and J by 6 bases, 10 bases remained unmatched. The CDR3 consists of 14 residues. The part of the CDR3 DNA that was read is TGTGCCAGCAGTCCTGAGGGGGCCCTGAGCGAG. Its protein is CASSPEGALSE. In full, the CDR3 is CASSPEGALSEQYF. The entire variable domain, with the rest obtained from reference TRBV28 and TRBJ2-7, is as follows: DVKVTQSSRYLVKRTGEKVFLECVQDMDHENMFWYRQDPGLGLRLIYFSYDVKMKEKGDIPEGYSVSREKKERFSLILESASTNQTSMYLCASSPEGALSEQYFGPGTRLTVT.

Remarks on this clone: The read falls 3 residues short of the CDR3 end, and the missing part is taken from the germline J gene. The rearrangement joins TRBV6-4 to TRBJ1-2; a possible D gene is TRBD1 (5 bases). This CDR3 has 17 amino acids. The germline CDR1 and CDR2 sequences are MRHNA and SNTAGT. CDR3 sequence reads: CASSDSPRQGAKNIYTF. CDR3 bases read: TGTGCCAGCAGTGACTCACCAAGGCAGGGAGCCAAAAACATC.